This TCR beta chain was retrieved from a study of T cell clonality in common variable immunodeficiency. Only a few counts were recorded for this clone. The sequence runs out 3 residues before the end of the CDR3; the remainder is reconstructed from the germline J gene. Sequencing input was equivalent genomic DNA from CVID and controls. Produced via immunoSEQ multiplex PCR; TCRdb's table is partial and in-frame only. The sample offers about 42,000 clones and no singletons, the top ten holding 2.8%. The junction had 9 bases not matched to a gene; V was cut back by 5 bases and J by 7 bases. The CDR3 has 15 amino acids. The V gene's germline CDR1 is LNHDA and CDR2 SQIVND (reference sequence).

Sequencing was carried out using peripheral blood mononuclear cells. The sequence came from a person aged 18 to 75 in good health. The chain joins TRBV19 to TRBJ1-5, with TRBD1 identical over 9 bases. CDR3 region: CASSVGTGSIQPQHF. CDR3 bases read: TGTGCCAGTAGTGTCGGGACAGGGAGTATACAGCCC.